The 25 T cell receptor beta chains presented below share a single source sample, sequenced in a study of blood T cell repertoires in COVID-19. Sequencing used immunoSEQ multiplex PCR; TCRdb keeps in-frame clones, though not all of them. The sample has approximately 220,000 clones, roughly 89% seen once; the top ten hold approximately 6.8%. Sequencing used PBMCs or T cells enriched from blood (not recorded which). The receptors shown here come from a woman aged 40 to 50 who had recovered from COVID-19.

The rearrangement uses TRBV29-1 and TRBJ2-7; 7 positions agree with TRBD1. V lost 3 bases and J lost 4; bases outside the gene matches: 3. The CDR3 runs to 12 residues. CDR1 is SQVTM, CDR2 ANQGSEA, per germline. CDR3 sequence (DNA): TGCAGCGTTGAGAACAGGGGTTACGAGCAGTACTTC. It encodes CSVENRGYEQYF.

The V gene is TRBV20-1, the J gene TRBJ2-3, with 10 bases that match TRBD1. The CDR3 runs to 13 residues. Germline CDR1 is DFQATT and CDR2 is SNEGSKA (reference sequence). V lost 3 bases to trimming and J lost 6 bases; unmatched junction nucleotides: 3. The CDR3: CSASDRGPDTQYF. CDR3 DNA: TGCAGTGCTAGTGACAGGGGGCCCGATACGCAGTATTTT.

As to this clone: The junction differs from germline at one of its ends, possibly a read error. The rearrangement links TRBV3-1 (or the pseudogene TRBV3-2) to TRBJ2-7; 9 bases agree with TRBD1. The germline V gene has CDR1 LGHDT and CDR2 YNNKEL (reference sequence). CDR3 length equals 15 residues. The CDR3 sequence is CASRQGQGLWKEQYF. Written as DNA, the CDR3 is TGTGCCAGCAGGCAAGGACAGGGGCTTTGGAAAGAGCAGTACTTC.

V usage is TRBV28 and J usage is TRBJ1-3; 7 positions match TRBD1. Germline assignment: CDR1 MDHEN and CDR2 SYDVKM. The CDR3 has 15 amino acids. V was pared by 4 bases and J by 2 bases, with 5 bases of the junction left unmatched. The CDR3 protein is CASSSTGVPGNTIYF. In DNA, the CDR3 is TGTGCCAGCAGTTCCACAGGGGTTCCTGGAAACACCATATATTTT. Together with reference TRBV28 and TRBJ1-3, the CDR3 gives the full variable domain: DVKVTQSSRYLVKRTGEKVFLECVQDMDHENMFWYRQDPGLGLRLIYFSYDVKMKEKGDIPEGYSVSREKKERFSLILESASTNQTSMYLCASSSTGVPGNTIYFGEGSWLTVV.

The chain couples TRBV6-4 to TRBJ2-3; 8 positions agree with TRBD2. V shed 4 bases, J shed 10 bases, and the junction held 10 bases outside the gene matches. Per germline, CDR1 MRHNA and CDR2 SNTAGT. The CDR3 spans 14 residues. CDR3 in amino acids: CASSASTSEGAQYF. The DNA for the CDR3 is TGTGCCAGCAGTGCTTCGACTAGCGAAGGGGCGCAGTATTTT.

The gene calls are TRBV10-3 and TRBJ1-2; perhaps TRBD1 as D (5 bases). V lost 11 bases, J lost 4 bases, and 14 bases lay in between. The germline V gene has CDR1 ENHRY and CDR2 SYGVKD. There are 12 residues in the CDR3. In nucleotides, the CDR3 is TGTGCCTCACGGGAGGGGAGCTATGGCTACACCTTC. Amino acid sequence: CASREGSYGYTF.

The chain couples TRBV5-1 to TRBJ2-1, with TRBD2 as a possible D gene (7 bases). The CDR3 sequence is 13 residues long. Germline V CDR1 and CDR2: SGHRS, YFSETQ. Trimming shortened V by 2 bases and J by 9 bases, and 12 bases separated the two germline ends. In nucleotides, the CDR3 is TGCGCCAGCAGCTTATCCGGGGGGCTTGAGCAGTTCTTC. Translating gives CASSLSGGLEQFF.

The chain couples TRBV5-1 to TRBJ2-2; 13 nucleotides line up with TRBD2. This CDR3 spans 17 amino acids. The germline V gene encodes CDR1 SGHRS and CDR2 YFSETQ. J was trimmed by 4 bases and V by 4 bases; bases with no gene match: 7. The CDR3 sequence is CASSALAGGPGTGELFF. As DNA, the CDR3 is TGCGCCAGCAGCGCACTAGCGGGAGGGCCTGGCACCGGGGAGCTGTTTTTT.

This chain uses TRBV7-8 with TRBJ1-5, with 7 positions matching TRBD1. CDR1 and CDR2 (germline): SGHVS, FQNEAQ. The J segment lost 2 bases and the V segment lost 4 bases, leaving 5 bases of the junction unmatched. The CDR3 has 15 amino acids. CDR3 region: CASSSTGSGNQPQHF. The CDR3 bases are TGTGCCAGCAGCTCGACAGGGTCCGGCAATCAGCCCCAGCATTTT.

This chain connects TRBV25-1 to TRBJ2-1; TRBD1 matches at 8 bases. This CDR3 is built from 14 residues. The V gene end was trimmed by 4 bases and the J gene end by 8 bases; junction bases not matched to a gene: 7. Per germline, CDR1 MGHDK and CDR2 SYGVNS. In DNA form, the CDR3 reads TGTGCCAGCAGTGCCGGACAGGGCGTCTATGAGCAGTTCTTC. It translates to CASSAGQGVYEQFF.

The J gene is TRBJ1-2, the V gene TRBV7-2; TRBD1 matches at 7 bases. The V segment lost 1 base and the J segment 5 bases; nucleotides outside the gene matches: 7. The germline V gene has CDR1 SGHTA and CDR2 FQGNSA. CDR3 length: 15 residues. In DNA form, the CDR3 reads TGTGCCAGCAGCTTAGAAGGGGACAGTGATTATGGCTACACCTTC. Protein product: CASSLEGDSDYGYTF.

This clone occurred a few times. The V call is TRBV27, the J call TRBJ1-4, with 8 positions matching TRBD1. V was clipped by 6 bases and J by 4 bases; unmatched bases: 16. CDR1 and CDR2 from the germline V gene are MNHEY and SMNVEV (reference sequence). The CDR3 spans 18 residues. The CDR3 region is CASRSLSRGLAYNEKLFF. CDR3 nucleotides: TGTGCCAGCAGGAGCCTCTCCAGGGGGCTAGCATATAATGAAAAACTGTTTTTT.

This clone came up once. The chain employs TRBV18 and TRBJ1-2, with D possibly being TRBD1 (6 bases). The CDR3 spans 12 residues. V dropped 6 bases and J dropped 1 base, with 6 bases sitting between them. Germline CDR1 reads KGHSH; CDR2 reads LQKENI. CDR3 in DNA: TGTGCCAGCTCGGACAGTAACTATGGCTACACCTTC. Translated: CASSDSNYGYTF.

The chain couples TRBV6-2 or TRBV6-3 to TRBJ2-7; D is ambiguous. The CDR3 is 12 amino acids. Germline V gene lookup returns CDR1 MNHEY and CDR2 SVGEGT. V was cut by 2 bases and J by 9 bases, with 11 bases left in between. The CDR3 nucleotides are TGTGCCAGCAGTTACGATCGGCCGGGGCAGTACTTC. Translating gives CASSYDRPGQYF.

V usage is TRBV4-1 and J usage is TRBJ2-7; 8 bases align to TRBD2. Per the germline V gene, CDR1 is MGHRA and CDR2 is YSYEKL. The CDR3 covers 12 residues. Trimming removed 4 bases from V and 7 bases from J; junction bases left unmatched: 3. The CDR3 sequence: CASSLTGGEQYF. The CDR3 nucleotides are TGCGCCAGCAGCCTCACGGGGGGGGAGCAGTACTTC.

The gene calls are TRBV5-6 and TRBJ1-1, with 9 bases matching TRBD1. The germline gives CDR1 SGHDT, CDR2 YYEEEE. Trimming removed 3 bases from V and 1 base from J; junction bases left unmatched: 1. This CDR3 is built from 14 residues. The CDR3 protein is CASSWDRANTEAFF. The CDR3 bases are TGTGCCAGCAGCTGGGACAGGGCGAACACTGAAGCTTTCTTT.

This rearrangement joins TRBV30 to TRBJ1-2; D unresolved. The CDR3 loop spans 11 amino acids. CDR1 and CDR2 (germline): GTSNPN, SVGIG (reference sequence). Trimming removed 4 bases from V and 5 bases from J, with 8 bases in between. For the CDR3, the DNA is TGTGCCTGGACGGGGTTATATGGCTACACCTTC. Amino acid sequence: CAWTGLYGYTF.

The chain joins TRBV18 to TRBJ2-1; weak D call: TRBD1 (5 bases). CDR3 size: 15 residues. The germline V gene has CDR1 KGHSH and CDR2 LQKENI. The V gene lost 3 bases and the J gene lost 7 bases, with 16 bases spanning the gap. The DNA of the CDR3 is TGTGCCAGCTCACCCCTTATGGGGCGTACAAATGAGCAGTTCTTC. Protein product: CASSPLMGRTNEQFF.

The CDR3 DNA is TGTGCCAGCTGTAGAGGGACTGAAGCTTTCTTT. It yields the protein CASCRGTEAFF. The rearrangement links TRBV27 to TRBJ1-1; D gene ambiguous. Trimming shortened V by 8 bases and J by 5 bases, and 9 bases separated the two germline ends. The CDR3 loop spans 11 amino acids. Germline CDR1 reads MNHEY; CDR2 reads SMNVEV (reference sequence).

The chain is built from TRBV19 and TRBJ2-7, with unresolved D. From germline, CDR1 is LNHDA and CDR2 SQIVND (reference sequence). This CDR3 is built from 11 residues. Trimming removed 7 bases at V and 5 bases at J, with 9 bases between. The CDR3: CASTDRDEQYF. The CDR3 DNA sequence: TGTGCCAGTACTGATCGGGACGAGCAGTACTTC. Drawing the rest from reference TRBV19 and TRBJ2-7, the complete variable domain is DGGITQSPKYLFRKEGQNVTLSCEQNLNHDAMYWYRQDPGQGLRLIYYSQIVNDFQKGDIAEGYSVSREKKESFPLTVTSAQKNPTAFYLCASTDRDEQYFGPGTRLTVT.

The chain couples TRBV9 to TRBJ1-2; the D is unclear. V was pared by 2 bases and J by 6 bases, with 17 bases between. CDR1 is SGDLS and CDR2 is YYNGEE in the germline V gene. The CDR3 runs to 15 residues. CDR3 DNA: TGTGCCAGCAGCGTTGCAAATTCGGGTAGCGATGGCTACACCTTC. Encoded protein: CASSVANSGSDGYTF.

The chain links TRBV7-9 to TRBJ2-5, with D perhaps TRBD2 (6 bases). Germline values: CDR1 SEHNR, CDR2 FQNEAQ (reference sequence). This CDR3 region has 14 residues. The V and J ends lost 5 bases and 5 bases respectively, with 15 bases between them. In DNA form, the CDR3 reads TGTGCCAGCAGCCCCGGGACTTGGGGGGAGACCCAGTACTTC. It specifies CASSPGTWGETQYF.

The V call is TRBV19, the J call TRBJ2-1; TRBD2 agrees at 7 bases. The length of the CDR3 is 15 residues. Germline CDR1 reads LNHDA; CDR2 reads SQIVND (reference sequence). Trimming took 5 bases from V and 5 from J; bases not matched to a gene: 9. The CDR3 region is CASSSRTRDHNEQFF. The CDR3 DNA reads TGTGCCAGTAGTTCACGGACTAGGGACCACAATGAGCAGTTCTTC.

The CDR3 DNA follows: TGTGCCAGCAGCCGAGCGGGAGGGCTCAACAATGAGCAGTTCTTC. Translated: CASSRAGGLNNEQFF. This chain connects TRBV28 to TRBJ2-1, with TRBD2 identical over 10 bases. The V gene end was trimmed by 6 bases and the J gene end by 5 bases; junction bases not matched to a gene: 7. The CDR3 length is 15 residues. CDR1 MDHEN and CDR2 SYDVKM come from the germline V gene. Using reference TRBV28 and TRBJ2-1 for the parts outside the CDR3, the full variable domain is DVKVTQSSRYLVKRTGEKVFLECVQDMDHENMFWYRQDPGLGLRLIYFSYDVKMKEKGDIPEGYSVSREKKERFSLILESASTNQTSMYLCASSRAGGLNNEQFFGPGTRLTVL.

CDR3 DNA sequence: TGTGCCACCAGCAGAGGACTAGCGGGAGCCACAGATACGCAGTATTTT. This codes for CATSRGLAGATDTQYF. This chain links TRBV15 with TRBJ2-3; 12 bases map to TRBD2. The V segment lost 1 base and the J segment 2 bases; nucleotides outside the gene matches: 1. Per germline, CDR1 LNHNV and CDR2 YYDKDF (reference sequence). This CDR3 is 16 amino acids long.